This T cell receptor beta chain was found in a study of T-cell reconstitution after alpha-beta-depleted transplantation in children. The authors prepared the TCRbeta library with unique molecular identifiers. MiXCR, run by TCRdb on the PCR reads, gives a single entry per CDR3 protein. The table lists roughly 220,000 distinct CDR3 sequences, around 12% of them singletons. The CDR3 totals 16 residues. Germline-derived CDR1 and CDR2 are KGHSH and LQKENI. Unmatched junction bases numbered 4, after V lost 1 base and J lost 0 bases. This clonotype was seen many times. The source was PBMCs from the stem cell graft donor, collected from the stem cell graft. The clonotype comes from a human donor who donated a stem cell graft to a child with acute lymphoblastic leukemia. V usage is TRBV18 and J usage is TRBJ2-3; 7 nucleotides line up with TRBD2. The CDR3 protein is CASSPQRDPSTDTQYF. In nucleotides, the CDR3 is TGTGCCAGCTCACCACAGCGGGACCCGAGCACAGATACGCAGTATTTT.